The present T cell receptor (beta chain) was sequenced within a study of vaccination and CD4 T cells after COVID-19. At the level of the study: The convalescent population consisted of six males and four females, two of whom were of Hispanic ethnicity. Broader study findings: Looking at convalescent patients, 304 of their 307 vaccine-specific clones were spike mono-reactive.

At the Johns Hopkins FTIC core, DNA taken from cultured CD4+ T cells was sequenced by way of the Oncomine TCR Beta short-read assay. Genomic DNA was isolated from cultured CD4+ T cells. One entry per CDR3 protein results from TCRdb running MiXCR on the PCR reads. Of about 15,000 distinct CDR3 sequences detected, around 55% appear once; the ten largest clones hold around 17%. This CDR3 has 15 amino acids. Per the germline V gene, CDR1 is SNHLY and CDR2 is FYNNEI. The V and J ends lost 1 base and 4 bases respectively, with 11 bases between them. Comment on this clonotype: Antigen: not known.

Indicated treatment: 10-day PBMC culture with coronavirus spike peptide pools or control peptides (ViraFEST assay). Sequencing input: CD4+ T cells from blood, cultured in vitro. V is TRBV2 and J is TRBJ2-4; no definite D call. This TCR was recovered from a human donor who had recovered from COVID-19. As DNA, the CDR3 is TGTGCCAGCAGTGAAGGGCAGATCGGTAAAAACATTCAGTACTTC. As protein: CASSEGQIGKNIQYF.